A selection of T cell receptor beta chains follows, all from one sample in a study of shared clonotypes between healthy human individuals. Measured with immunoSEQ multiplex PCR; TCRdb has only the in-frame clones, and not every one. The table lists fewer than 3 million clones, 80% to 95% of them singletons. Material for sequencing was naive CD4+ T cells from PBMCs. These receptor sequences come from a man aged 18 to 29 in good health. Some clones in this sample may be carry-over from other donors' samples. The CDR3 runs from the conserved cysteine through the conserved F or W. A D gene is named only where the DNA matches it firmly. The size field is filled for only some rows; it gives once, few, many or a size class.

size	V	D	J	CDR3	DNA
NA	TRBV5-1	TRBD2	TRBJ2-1	CASSFDSGAYNEQFF	TGCGCCAGCAGCTTCGATAGCGGGGCCTACAATGAGCAGTTCTTC
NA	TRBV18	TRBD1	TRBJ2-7	CASSPDRGRPPYEQYF	TGTGCCAGCTCCCCCGACAGGGGGCGTCCTCCTTACGAGCAGTACTTC
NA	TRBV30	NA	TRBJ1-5	CAWSVWEGHQPQHF	TGTGCCTGGAGTGTTTGGGAGGGGCATCAGCCCCAGCATTTT
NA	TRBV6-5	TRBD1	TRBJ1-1	CASSSGGSNSRVAFF	TGTGCCAGCAGTTCAGGGGGCTCAAATTCGCGTGTAGCTTTCTTT
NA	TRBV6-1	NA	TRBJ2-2	CASDEEGWTGELFF	TGTGCCAGCGATGAGGAGGGGTGGACCGGGGAGCTGTTTTTT
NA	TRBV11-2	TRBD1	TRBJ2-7	CASSLGGGQQYF	TGTGCCAGCAGTCTAGGGGGCGGACAGCAGTACTTC
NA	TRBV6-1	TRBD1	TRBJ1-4	CASSDRQGFNEKLFF	TGTGCCAGCAGTGACCGACAGGGCTTTAATGAAAAACTGTTTTTT
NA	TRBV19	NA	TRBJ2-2	CASSWGGTVVRELFF	TGTGCCAGTAGTTGGGGAGGGACAGTCGTGAGGGAGCTGTTTTTT
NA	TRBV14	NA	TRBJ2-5	CASSRRGAGETQYF	TGTGCCAGCAGCCGAAGAGGGGCAGGGGAGACCCAGTACTTC
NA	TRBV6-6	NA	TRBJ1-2	CASRPGLGGVGYTF	TGTGCCAGCAGGCCGGGCCTCGGCGGGGTAGGCTACACCTTC
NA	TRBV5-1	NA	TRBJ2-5	CASSLSADYTLGATQYF	TGCGCCAGCAGCTTGTCGGCGGACTACACCCTGGGGGCGACCCAGTACTTC
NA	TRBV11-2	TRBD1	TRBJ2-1	CASSLSRQGRNEQFF	TGTGCCAGCAGCTTATCTCGACAGGGGAGGAATGAGCAGTTCTTC
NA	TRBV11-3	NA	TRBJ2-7	CASSPPYKDEQYF	TGTGCCAGCAGCCCACCCTACAAGGACGAGCAGTACTTC
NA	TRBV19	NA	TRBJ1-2	CASSMSGRPNYGYTF	TGTGCCAGTAGTATGTCAGGGCGCCCCAACTATGGCTACACCTTC
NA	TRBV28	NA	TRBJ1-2	CASRAGGDGYTF	TGTGCCAGCAGGGCCGGGGGGGACGGCTACACCTTC
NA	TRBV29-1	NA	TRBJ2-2	CSALFKNTGELFF	TGCAGCGCCCTATTCAAGAACACCGGGGAGCTGTTTTTT
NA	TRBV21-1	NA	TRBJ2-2	CASSHQTLNTGELFF	TGTGCCAGCAGTCACCAGACTTTGAACACCGGGGAGCTGTTTTTT
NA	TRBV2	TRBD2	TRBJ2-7	CASTRSGASGTEQYF	TGTGCCAGCACGCGGTCCGGGGCTAGCGGGACTGAGCAGTACTTC
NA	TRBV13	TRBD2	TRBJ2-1	CASSFRAGGKSNEQFF	TGTGCCAGCAGCTTCCGAGCGGGAGGGAAGTCCAATGAGCAGTTCTTC
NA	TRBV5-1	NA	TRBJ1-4	CASSGRERNEKLFF	TGCGCCAGCAGCGGCCGGGAGAGGAACGAAAAACTGTTTTTT
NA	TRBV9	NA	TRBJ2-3	CASSESTPPTDTQYF	TGTGCCAGCAGCGAATCCACGCCCCCCACAGATACGCAGTATTTT
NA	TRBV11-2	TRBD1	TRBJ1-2	CASSPLEGTATYGYTF	TGTGCCAGCAGCCCCTTAGAGGGGACAGCCACCTATGGCTACACCTTC
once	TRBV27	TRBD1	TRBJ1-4	CASGRDRDNEKLFF	TGTGCCAGCGGGCGGGACAGAGACAATGAAAAACTGTTTTTT
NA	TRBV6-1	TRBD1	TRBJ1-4	CASSDGQGGEWEKLFF	TGTGCCAGCAGTGACGGACAGGGCGGGGAGTGGGAAAAACTGTTTTTT
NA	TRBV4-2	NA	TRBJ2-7	CASSWTSTYEQYF	TGTGCCAGCAGTTGGACTTCGACCTACGAGCAGTACTTC
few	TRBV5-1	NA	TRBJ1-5	CASSPTERGQPQHF	TGCGCCAGCAGCCCGACTGAACGTGGGCAGCCCCAGCATTTT
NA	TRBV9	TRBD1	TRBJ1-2	CASSALTGGGGYTF	TGTGCCAGCAGCGCCCTGACAGGGGGCGGCGGCTACACCTTC
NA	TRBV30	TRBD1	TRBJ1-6	CAWSEDRALHF	TGTGCCTGGAGTGAGGACAGGGCCCTCCACTTT
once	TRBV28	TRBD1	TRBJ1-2	CASTLDRDRVGYTF	TGTGCCAGCACCCTCGATCGGGACAGGGTGGGCTACACCTTC
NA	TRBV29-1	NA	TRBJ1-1	CSVERRANGGTEAFF	TGCAGCGTTGAAAGGCGGGCCAATGGTGGCACTGAAGCTTTCTTT
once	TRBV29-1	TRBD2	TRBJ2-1	CSVDGGRLNEQFF	TGCAGCGTTGATGGCGGGAGGCTTAATGAGCAGTTCTTC
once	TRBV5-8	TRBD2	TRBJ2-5	CASSSGTSGRPIGTQYF	TGTGCCAGCAGCTCGGGGACTAGCGGGCGCCCGATAGGGACCCAGTACTTC
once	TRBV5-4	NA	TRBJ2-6	CASSLVSGRPFSGANVLTF	TGTGCCAGCAGCTTGGTCTCGGGACGGCCCTTCTCTGGGGCCAACGTCCTGACTTTC
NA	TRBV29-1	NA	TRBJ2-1	CSVDRGTANEQFF	TGCAGCGTTGACCGAGGGACCGCCAATGAGCAGTTCTTC
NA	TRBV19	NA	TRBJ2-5	CASSIVYPAGETQYF	TGTGCCAGTAGTATAGTCTACCCCGCGGGTGAGACCCAGTACTTC
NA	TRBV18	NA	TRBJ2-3	CASSPGHTDTQYF	TGTGCCAGCTCACCAGGGCACACAGATACGCAGTATTTT
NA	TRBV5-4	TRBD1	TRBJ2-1	CASSLDRGTYNEQFF	TGTGCCAGCAGCTTAGACAGGGGGACTTACAATGAGCAGTTCTTC
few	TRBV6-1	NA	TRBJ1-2	CATPGTRYGYTF	TGTGCCACCCCAGGGACCCGCTATGGCTACACCTTC
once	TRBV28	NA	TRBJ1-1	CASSLRQVSTEAFF	TGTGCCAGCAGTTTGCGGCAGGTCAGCACTGAAGCTTTCTTT
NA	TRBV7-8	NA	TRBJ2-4	CASSLVRTAENIQYF	TGTGCCAGCAGCTTAGTACGGACAGCCGAAAACATTCAGTACTTC
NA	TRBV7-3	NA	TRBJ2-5	CASSAGLGHQETQYF	TGTGCCAGCAGCGCGGGGCTGGGCCACCAAGAGACCCAGTACTTC
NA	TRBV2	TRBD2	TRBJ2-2	CASSRRPGGSNFPTGELFF	TGTGCCAGCAGTAGACGCCCGGGGGGGTCCAACTTCCCCACCGGGGAGCTGTTTTTT
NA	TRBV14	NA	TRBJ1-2	CASSTGRGNYGYTF	TGTGCCAGCAGCACGGGGAGGGGTAACTATGGCTACACCTTC
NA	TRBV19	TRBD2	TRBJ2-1	CASSISGSSYNEQFF	TGTGCCAGTAGTATCAGCGGGAGCTCCTACAATGAGCAGTTCTTC
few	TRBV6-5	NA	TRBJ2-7	CASSYSGIAPYEQYF	TGTGCCAGCAGTTACTCTGGAATAGCCCCCTACGAGCAGTACTTC
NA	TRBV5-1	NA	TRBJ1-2	CASSPPPPGNYGYTF	TGCGCCAGCAGCCCCCCGCCACCCGGGAACTATGGCTACACCTTC
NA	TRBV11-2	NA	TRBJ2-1	CASSLGTASYNEQFF	TGTGCCAGCAGCTTAGGGACAGCATCCTACAATGAGCAGTTCTTC
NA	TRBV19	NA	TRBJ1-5	CASGGNQPQHF	TGTGCCAGTGGGGGGAATCAGCCCCAGCATTTT
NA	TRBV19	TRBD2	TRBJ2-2	CASTVTSGRANTGELFF	TGTGCCAGTACCGTAACTAGCGGGAGGGCGAACACCGGGGAGCTGTTTTTT
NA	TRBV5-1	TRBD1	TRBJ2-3	CASSLGTGGSGTDTQYF	TGCGCCAGCAGCCTAGGGACAGGGGGCTCGGGCACAGATACGCAGTATTTT